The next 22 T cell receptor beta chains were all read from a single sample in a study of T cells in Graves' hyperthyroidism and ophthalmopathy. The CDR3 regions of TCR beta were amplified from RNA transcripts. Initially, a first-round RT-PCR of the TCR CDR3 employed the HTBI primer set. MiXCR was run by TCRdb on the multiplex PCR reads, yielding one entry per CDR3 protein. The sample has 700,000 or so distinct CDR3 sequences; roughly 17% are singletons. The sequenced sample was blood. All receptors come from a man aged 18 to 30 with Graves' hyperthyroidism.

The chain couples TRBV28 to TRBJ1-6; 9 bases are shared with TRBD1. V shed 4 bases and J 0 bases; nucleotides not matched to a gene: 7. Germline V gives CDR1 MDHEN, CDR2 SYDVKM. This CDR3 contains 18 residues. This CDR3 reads CASSSSPGQGSYNSPLHF. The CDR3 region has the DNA TGTGCCAGCAGTTCATCCCCGGGACAGGGCTCCTATAATTCACCCCTCCACTTT. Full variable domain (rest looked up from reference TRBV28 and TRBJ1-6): DVKVTQSSRYLVKRTGEKVFLECVQDMDHENMFWYRQDPGLGLRLIYFSYDVKMKEKGDIPEGYSVSREKKERFSLILESASTNQTSMYLCASSSSPGQGSYNSPLHFGNGTRLTVT.

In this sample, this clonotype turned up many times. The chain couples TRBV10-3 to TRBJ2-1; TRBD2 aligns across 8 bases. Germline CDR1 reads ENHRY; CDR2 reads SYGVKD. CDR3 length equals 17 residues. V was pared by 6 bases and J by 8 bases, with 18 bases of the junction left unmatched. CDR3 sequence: CAIRSGMGLGLGDEQFF. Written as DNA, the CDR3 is TGTGCCATCAGATCGGGTATGGGACTAGGGTTAGGGGATGAGCAGTTCTTC.

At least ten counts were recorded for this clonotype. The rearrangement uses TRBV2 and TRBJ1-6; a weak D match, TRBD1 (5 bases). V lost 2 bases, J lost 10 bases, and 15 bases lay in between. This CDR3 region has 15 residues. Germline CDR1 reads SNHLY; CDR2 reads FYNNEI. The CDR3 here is CASSEYGQGSSPLHF. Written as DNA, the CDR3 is TGTGCCAGCAGTGAATACGGGCAGGGCTCATCACCCCTCCACTTT.

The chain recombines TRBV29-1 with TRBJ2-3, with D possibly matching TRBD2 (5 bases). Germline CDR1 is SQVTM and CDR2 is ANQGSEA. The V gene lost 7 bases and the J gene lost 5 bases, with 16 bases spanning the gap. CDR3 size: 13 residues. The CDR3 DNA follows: TGCAGCGCGCTCAAGGAGGTTCTAGATACGCAGTATTTT. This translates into CSALKEVLDTQYF.

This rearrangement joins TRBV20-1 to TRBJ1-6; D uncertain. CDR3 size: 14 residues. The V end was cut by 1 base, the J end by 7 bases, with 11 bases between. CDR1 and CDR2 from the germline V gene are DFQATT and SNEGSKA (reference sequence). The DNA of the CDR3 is TGCAGTGCTAGAGGAACCGAAGCCAATTCACCCCTCCACTTT. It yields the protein CSARGTEANSPLHF.

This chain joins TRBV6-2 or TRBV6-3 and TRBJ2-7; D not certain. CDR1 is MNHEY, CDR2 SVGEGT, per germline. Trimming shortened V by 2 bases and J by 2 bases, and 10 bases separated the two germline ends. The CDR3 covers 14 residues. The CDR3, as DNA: TGTGCCAGCAGTTACGGTCCAGCAGCCTACGAGCAGTACTTC. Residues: CASSYGPAAYEQYF.

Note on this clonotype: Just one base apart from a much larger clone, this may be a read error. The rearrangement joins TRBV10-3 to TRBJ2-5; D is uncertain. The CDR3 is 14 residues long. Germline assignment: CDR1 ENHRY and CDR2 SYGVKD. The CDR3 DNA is TGTGCCATCGGTGAGTCGTCAGCAGAAGAGACCCAGTACTTC. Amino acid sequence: CAIGESSAEETQYF.

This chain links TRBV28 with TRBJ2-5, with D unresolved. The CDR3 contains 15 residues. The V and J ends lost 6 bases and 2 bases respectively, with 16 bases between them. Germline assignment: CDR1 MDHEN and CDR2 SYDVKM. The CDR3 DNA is TGTGCCAGCAGCTTAGCCTCTGGGCAGCAAGAGACCCAGTACTTC. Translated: CASSLASGQQETQYF.

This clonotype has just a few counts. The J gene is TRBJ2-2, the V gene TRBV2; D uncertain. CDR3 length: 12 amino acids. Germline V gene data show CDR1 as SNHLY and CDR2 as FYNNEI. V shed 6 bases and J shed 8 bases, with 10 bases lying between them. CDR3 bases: TGTGCCAGCAGAGATTTTAAAGGGGAGCTGTTTTTT. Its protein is CASRDFKGELFF.

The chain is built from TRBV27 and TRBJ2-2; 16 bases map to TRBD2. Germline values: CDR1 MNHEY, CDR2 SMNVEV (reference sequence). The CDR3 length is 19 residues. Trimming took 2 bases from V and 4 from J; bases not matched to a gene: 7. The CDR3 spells CASSLGGLAGGPGTGELFF. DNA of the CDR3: TGTGCCAGCAGTTTAGGGGGACTAGCGGGAGGGCCTGGCACCGGGGAGCTGTTTTTT.

The CDR3 sequence is CASSQEAQAKNIQYF. CDR3 nucleotides: TGTGCCAGCAGCCAAGAGGCGCAGGCCAAAAACATTCAGTACTTC. The J gene is TRBJ2-4, the V gene TRBV4-2; no definite D call. The CDR3 has 15 residues. The germline V gene has CDR1 LGHNA and CDR2 YNFKEQ. Trimming took 0 bases from V and 1 from J, leaving 7 bases between them.

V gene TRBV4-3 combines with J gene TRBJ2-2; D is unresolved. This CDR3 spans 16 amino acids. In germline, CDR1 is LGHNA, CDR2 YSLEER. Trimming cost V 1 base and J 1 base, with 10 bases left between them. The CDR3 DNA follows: TGCGCCAGCAGCCAAGCCGCGCGTCAGAACACCGGGGAGCTGTTTTTT. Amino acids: CASSQAARQNTGELFF.

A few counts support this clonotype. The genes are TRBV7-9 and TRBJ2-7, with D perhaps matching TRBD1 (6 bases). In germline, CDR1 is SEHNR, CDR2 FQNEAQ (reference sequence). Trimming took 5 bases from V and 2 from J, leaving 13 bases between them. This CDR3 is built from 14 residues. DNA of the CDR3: TGTGCCAGCAGCGGGCGGACAGATACCTACGAGCAGTACTTC. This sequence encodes CASSGRTDTYEQYF.

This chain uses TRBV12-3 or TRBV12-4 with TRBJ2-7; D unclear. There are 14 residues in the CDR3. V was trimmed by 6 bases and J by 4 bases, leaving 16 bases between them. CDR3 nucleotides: TGTGCCAGCAGATCGGAAAACTCTCTATACGAGCAGTACTTC. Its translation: CASRSENSLYEQYF.

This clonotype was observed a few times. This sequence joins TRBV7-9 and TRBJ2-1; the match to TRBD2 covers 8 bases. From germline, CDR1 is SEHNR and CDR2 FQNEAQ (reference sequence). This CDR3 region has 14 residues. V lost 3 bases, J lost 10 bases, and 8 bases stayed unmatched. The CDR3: CASSFELAVWEQFF. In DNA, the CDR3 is TGTGCCAGCAGCTTCGAACTAGCGGTCTGGGAGCAGTTCTTC.

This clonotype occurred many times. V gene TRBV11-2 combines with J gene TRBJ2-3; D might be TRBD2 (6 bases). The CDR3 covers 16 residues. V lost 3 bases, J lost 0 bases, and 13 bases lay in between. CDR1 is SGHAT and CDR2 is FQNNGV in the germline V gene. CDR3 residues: CASSFTSRFSTDTQYF. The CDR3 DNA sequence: TGTGCCAGCAGCTTTACTAGCAGATTTAGCACAGATACGCAGTATTTT. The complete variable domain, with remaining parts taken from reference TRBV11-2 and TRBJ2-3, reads EAGVAQSPRYKIIEKRQSVAFWCNPISGHATLYWYQQILGQGPKLLIQFQNNGVVDDSQLPKDRFSAERLKGVDSTLKIQPAKLEDSAVYLCASSFTSRFSTDTQYFGPGTRLTVL.

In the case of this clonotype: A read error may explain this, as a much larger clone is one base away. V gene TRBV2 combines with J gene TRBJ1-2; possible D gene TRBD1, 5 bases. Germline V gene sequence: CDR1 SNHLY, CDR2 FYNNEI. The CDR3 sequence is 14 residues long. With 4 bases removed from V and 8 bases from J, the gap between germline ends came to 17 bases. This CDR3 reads CASSGTGAPTGYTF. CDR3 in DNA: TGTGCCAGCAGTGGCACCGGGGCCCCAACAGGCTACACCTTC.

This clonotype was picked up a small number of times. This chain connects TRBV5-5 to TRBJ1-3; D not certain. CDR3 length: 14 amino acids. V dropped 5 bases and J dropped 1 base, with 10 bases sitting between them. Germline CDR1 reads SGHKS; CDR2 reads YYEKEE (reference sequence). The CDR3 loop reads CASRIGLSGNTIYF. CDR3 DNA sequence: TGTGCCAGCAGAATTGGGTTATCTGGAAACACCATATATTTT. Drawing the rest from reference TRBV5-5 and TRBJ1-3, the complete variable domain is DAGVTQSPTHLIKTRGQQVTLRCSPISGHKSVSWYQQVLGQGPQFIFQYYEKEERGRGNFPDRFSARQFPNYSSELNVNALLLGDSALYLCASRIGLSGNTIYFGEGSWLTVV.

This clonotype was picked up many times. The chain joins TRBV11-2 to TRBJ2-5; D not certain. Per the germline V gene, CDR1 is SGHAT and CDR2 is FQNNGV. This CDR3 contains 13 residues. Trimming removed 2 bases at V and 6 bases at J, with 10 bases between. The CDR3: CASSLMGRQTQYF. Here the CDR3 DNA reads TGTGCCAGCAGCTTAATGGGTCGGCAGACCCAGTACTTC.

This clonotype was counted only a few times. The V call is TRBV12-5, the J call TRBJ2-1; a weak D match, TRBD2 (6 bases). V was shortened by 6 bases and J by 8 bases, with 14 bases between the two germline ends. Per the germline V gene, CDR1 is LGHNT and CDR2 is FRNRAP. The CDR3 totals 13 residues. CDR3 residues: CASGVTSSDEQFF. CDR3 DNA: TGTGCTAGTGGGGTTACTAGCTCGGATGAGCAGTTCTTC.

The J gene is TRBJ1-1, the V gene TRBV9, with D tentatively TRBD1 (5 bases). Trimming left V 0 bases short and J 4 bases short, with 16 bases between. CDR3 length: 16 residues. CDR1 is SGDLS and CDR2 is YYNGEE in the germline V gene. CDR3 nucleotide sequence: TGTGCCAGCAGCGTAGGGGGACCCGGAGAAAGCACTGAAGCTTTCTTT. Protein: CASSVGGPGESTEAFF.

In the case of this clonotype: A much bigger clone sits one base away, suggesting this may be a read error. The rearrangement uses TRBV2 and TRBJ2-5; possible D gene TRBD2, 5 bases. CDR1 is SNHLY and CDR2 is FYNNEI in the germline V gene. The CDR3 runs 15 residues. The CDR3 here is CAGSEYWSSGETQYF. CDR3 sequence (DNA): TGTGCCGGCAGTGAATATTGGTCCAGCGGAGAGACCCAGTACTTC.